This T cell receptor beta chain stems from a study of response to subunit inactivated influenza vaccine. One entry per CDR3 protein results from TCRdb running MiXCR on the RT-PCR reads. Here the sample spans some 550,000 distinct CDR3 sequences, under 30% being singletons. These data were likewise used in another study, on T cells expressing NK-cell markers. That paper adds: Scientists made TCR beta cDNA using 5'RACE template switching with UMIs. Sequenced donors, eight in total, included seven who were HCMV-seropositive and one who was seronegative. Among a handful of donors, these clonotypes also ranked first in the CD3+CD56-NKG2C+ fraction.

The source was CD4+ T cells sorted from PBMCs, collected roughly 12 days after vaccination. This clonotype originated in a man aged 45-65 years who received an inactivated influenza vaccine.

The CDR3 here is CASSQVSGRNNEQFF. The CDR3 coding sequence is TGCGCCAGCAGCCAAGTTAGCGGGAGGAACAATGAGCAGTTCTTC. The chain is built from TRBV4-3 and TRBJ2-1; 10 bases are shared with TRBD2. V lost 1 base to trimming and J lost 5 bases; unmatched junction nucleotides: 2. Looked up from germline, CDR1 is LGHNA and CDR2 is YSLEER. The CDR3 totals 15 residues.